The 27 T cell receptor beta chains presented below share a single source sample, sequenced in a study of T cell responses to AZD1222 COVID-19 vaccine. This table comes from immunoSEQ multiplex PCR, and its TCRdb copy is limited to in-frame clones, with some not included. The sample records about 170,000 clones, about 90% being singletons. The sequencing used peripheral blood, collected 28 days after the second dose of the MenACWY control vaccine. The receptors were sampled from an adult who received the MenACWY meningococcal vaccine as a control.

The DNA of the CDR3 is TGTGCCAGCAGCTTAGCCCGGGGGCACAATGAGCAGTTCTTC. It is translated as CASSLARGHNEQFF. This rearrangement joins TRBV7-9 to TRBJ2-1; D could derive from TRBD1 or TRBD2 (6 bases each). Germline CDR1 reads SEHNR; CDR2 reads FQNEAQ (reference sequence). The V end lost 0 bases, the J end lost 5 bases, and 8 bases lay between the germline ends. CDR3 length: 14 amino acids.

The chain combines TRBV9 with TRBJ2-1; D perhaps matches TRBD2 (5 bases). Germline V gene lookup returns CDR1 SGDLS and CDR2 YYNGEE. The V end lost 2 bases, the J end lost 0 bases, and 9 bases lay between the germline ends. The CDR3 runs to 15 residues. CDR3 sequence (DNA): TGTGCCAGCAGCGTGGGGAGCGACTCCTACAATGAGCAGTTCTTC. Protein product: CASSVGSDSYNEQFF.

V usage is TRBV7-9 and J usage is TRBJ1-4, with 8 bases aligning to TRBD1. V shed 5 bases and J 6 bases; nucleotides not matched to a gene: 5. CDR1 is SEHNR and CDR2 is FQNEAQ in the germline V gene (reference sequence). The CDR3 contains 14 residues. CDR3 in amino acids: CASSADRVDEKLFF. Written as DNA, the CDR3 is TGTGCCAGCAGCGCGGACAGGGTAGATGAAAAACTGTTTTTT.

The CDR3 loop reads CASSLARALAGAGETQYF. In nucleotides, the CDR3 is TGTGCCAGCAGCTTAGCGCGGGCCCTAGCGGGAGCTGGGGAGACCCAGTACTTC. The rearrangement uses TRBV7-6 and TRBJ2-5; TRBD2 agrees at 10 bases. Germline CDR1 is SGHVS and CDR2 is FNYEAQ. With V trimmed by 0 bases and J by 5 bases, 12 bases remained unmatched. The CDR3 has 18 residues. Together with reference TRBV7-6 and TRBJ2-5, the CDR3 gives the full variable domain: GAGVSQSPRYKVTKRGQDVALRCDPISGHVSLYWYRQALGQGPEFLTYFNYEAQQDKSGLPNDRFSAERPEGSISTLTIQRTEQRDSAMYRCASSLARALAGAGETQYFGPGTRLLVL.

J is TRBJ2-5 and V is TRBV30, with 8 bases identical to TRBD2. CDR1 GTSNPN and CDR2 SVGIG come from the germline V gene (reference sequence). CDR3 length: 14 residues. After removal of 0 bases from V and 4 bases from J, the junction contained 4 bases not matched to a gene. This chain's CDR3 is CAWSVLAVGETQYF. The CDR3 bases are TGTGCCTGGAGTGTACTAGCGGTGGGAGAGACCCAGTACTTC.

V usage is TRBV7-9 and J usage is TRBJ1-4; 9 bases are a match to TRBD1. Trimming cost V 5 bases and J 8 bases; bases outside gene matches: 6. The CDR3 is 14 amino acids. CDR1 SEHNR and CDR2 FQNEAQ come from the germline V gene (reference sequence). CDR3: CASSQGQGKEKLFF. The CDR3 region has the DNA TGTGCCAGCAGCCAGGGACAGGGAAAGGAAAAACTGTTTTTT.

CDR3 in amino acids: CASSQGGEDNEQFF. The CDR3 nucleotides are TGTGCCAGCAGCCAGGGAGGAGAGGACAATGAGCAGTTCTTC. V gene TRBV4-2 combines with J gene TRBJ2-1; maybe TRBD2 (6 bases). This CDR3 contains 14 residues. The germline V gene has CDR1 LGHNA and CDR2 YNFKEQ. V was pared by 3 bases and J by 5 bases, with 11 bases between.

The rearrangement uses TRBV6-2 or TRBV6-3 and TRBJ1-2; no definite D call. The germline V and J ends were trimmed by 2 bases and 7 bases, with 8 bases remaining between them. Germline CDR1 MNHEY, CDR2 SVGEGT. CDR3 size: 12 residues. Here the CDR3 reads CASSYQRSGYTF. The CDR3 DNA follows: TGTGCCAGCAGTTACCAAAGGAGTGGCTACACCTTC.

This chain links TRBV30 with TRBJ2-1; D ambiguous. V lost 1 base and J 0 bases, leaving 13 bases between the germline ends. The CDR3 is 16 residues long. Germline loops: CDR1 GTSNPN, CDR2 SVGIG (reference sequence). The DNA of the CDR3 is TGTGCCTGGAGTGGGGATGAGGAGCTCTCCTACAATGAGCAGTTCTTC. Amino acid sequence: CAWSGDEELSYNEQFF.

This chain links TRBV27 with TRBJ2-5; 9 nucleotides line up with TRBD2. J gave up 4 bases and V 3 bases, and 3 bases lay outside the gene matches. Germline V gives CDR1 MNHEY, CDR2 SMNVEV (reference sequence). The CDR3 totals 14 residues. The CDR3 here is CASSFGTSRETQYF. The DNA of the CDR3 is TGTGCCAGCAGTTTCGGGACTAGCCGAGAGACCCAGTACTTC.

The CDR3 DNA reads as TGTGCCAGCACCGGAACCGGACCTAGTTCCTACGAGCAGTACTTC. It codes for CASTGTGPSSYEQYF. The chain links TRBV2 to TRBJ2-7; unclear D gene. The CDR3 contains 15 residues. V was cut by 7 bases and J by 1 base, with 17 bases left in between. Germline loops: CDR1 SNHLY, CDR2 FYNNEI.

The chain uses TRBV6-5 and TRBJ1-1, with 8 bases that match TRBD1. Germline V CDR1 and CDR2: MNHEY, SVGAGI. CDR3 size: 13 residues. Trimming at V came to 6 bases and at J to 4 bases, leaving 4 bases not matched to a gene. DNA of the CDR3: TGTGCCAGCAGGCAGGGGGCGCGCACTGAAGCTTTCTTT. It encodes CASRQGARTEAFF.

This chain uses TRBV18 with TRBJ2-7; D not certain. The CDR3 length is 14 residues. Germline V gene lookup returns CDR1 KGHSH and CDR2 LQKENI. The V and J ends lost 2 bases and 3 bases respectively, with 11 bases between them. CDR3 nucleotides: TGTGCCAGCTCACCAGGAAATGGGGACTACGAGCAGTACTTC. This gives the protein CASSPGNGDYEQYF.

On this clone itself: A junction boundary mismatches the germline segment, possibly from a read error. The chain combines TRBV15 with TRBJ2-3; D call uncertain. The CDR3 is 11 residues long. Looked up from germline, CDR1 is LNHNV and CDR2 is YYDKDF (reference sequence). CDR3 nucleotide sequence: TGTGCCACCAGCGGAGAAGATACGCAGTATTTT. Translated, it gives CATSGEDTQYF.

The genes are TRBV27 and TRBJ2-2, with D unclear. The CDR3 has 15 residues. Trimming removed 3 bases at V and 1 base at J, with 9 bases between. CDR1 and CDR2 (germline): MNHEY, SMNVEV (reference sequence). Written as DNA, the CDR3 is TGTGCCAGCAGTTTGGCAAGGGAGAACACCGGGGAGCTGTTTTTT. Translation gives CASSLARENTGELFF.

This sequence joins TRBV5-4 and TRBJ2-1, with D perhaps assigned TRBD1 or TRBD2 (5 bases each). This CDR3 region has 15 residues. Germline V gene data show CDR1 as SGHNT and CDR2 as YYREEE (reference sequence). Trimming left V 3 bases short and J 0 bases short, with 10 bases between. The CDR3 sequence is CASSSGPDSYNEQFF. CDR3 coding DNA: TGTGCCAGCAGCTCGGGACCAGACTCCTACAATGAGCAGTTCTTC.

V is TRBV28 and J is TRBJ1-2, with 8 bases matching TRBD1. The germline V gene encodes CDR1 MDHEN and CDR2 SYDVKM. V shed 5 bases, J shed 4 bases, and the junction held 6 bases outside the gene matches. This CDR3 is 14 amino acids long. In DNA form, the CDR3 reads TGTGCCAGCAGTGGGACAGGCCCCCGCTATGGCTACACCTTC. Translated: CASSGTGPRYGYTF.

The chain is built from TRBV19 and TRBJ2-5; D call uncertain. The CDR3 is 13 amino acids. Germline lookup yields CDR1 LNHDA and CDR2 SQIVND (reference sequence). V dropped 6 bases and J dropped 5 bases, with 13 bases sitting between them. CDR3 region: CASRAGLGETQYF. CDR3 DNA: TGTGCCAGTAGGGCTGGGTTGGGGGAGACCCAGTACTTC.

The CDR3 here is CASNVAGVNTGELFF. CDR3 DNA: TGCGCCAGCAATGTGGCAGGGGTGAACACCGGGGAGCTGTTTTTT. This sequence joins TRBV5-1 and TRBJ2-2; D may be TRBD1 (6 bases). V lost 6 bases, J lost 1 base, and 13 bases lay in between. Germline-derived CDR1 and CDR2 are SGHRS and YFSETQ. CDR3 size: 15 residues.

The V gene is TRBV28, the J gene TRBJ2-5; TRBD1 aligns across 9 bases. Losses at the gene ends were 3 bases for V and 6 bases for J; bases not matched to a gene: 8. Germline V gene sequence: CDR1 MDHEN, CDR2 SYDVKM. This CDR3 spans 15 amino acids. The CDR3, as DNA: TGTGCCAGCAGTTTGATGGGAGGGACAGGGAAGACCCAGTACTTC. Protein sequence: CASSLMGGTGKTQYF.

This clone is a singleton in its sample. V and J are TRBV19 and TRBJ2-7, with 8 bases matching TRBD2. The junction had 6 bases not matched to a gene; V was cut back by 2 bases and J by 3 bases. CDR3 length: 15 residues. CDR1 and CDR2 from the germline V gene are LNHDA and SQIVND (reference sequence). DNA for the CDR3: TGTGCCAGTAGTATATTTACTAGCGGAGGCTACGAGCAGTACTTC. It yields the protein CASSIFTSGGYEQYF. Filled out from reference TRBV19 and TRBJ2-7, the complete variable domain reads DGGITQSPKYLFRKEGQNVTLSCEQNLNHDAMYWYRQDPGQGLRLIYYSQIVNDFQKGDIAEGYSVSREKKESFPLTVTSAQKNPTAFYLCASSIFTSGGYEQYFGPGTRLTVT.

The CDR3 spells CASSLGSGYSYEQYF. CDR3 nucleotides: TGCGCCAGCAGCTTGGGAAGCGGGTACTCCTACGAGCAGTACTTC. The gene calls are TRBV5-1 and TRBJ2-7; a weak D match, TRBD2 (6 bases). The CDR3 contains 15 residues. Per germline, CDR1 SGHRS and CDR2 YFSETQ. The V and J ends lost 0 bases and 0 bases respectively, with 10 bases between them.

V usage is TRBV28 and J usage is TRBJ1-5, with D maybe TRBD1 (5 bases). Per the germline V gene, CDR1 is MDHEN and CDR2 is SYDVKM. The V gene lost 4 bases and the J gene lost 6 bases, with 16 bases spanning the gap. This CDR3 has 15 residues. CDR3 in DNA: TGTGCCAGCAGTTCCGGGACCTGGGGGGTTCAGCCCCAGCATTTT. This codes for CASSSGTWGVQPQHF.

The V and J genes are TRBV19 and TRBJ2-7, with D perhaps TRBD1 or TRBD2 (5 bases each). Deletions cut 5 bases from V and 4 bases from J, with 18 bases between. CDR1 and CDR2 (germline): LNHDA, SQIVND (reference sequence). The CDR3 has 15 residues. The CDR3 loop is CASSGSWGYVYEQYF. The CDR3 DNA follows: TGTGCCAGTAGTGGGAGTTGGGGCTATGTTTACGAGCAGTACTTC.

V is TRBV2 and J is TRBJ2-2; no clear D gene. CDR3 length equals 14 residues. Trimming left V 6 bases short and J 4 bases short, with 12 bases between. Germline CDR1 and CDR2: SNHLY and FYNNEI. Here the CDR3 DNA reads TGTGCCAGCAGGACCTACCATGGCACCGGGGAGCTGTTTTTT. Its protein product is CASRTYHGTGELFF.

The rearrangement links TRBV4-3 to TRBJ1-2, with 7 bases lining up with TRBD1. The CDR3 contains 20 residues. V trimming: 5 bases; J trimming: 2 bases; junction bases outside the gene matches: 23. From germline, CDR1 is LGHNA and CDR2 YSLEER. CDR3 nucleotides: TGCGCCAGCAGCTTACGGACCCCCATAGGACAGGAAGGCTGGAACTATGGCTACACCTTC. Its protein product is CASSLRTPIGQEGWNYGYTF.

The chain is built from TRBV18 and TRBJ1-5; D call uncertain. Germline lookup yields CDR1 KGHSH and CDR2 LQKENI. The CDR3 consists of 16 residues. The V end was cut by 2 bases, the J end by 4 bases, with 15 bases between. The CDR3 spells CASSPSYSSTNQPQHF. CDR3 coding DNA: TGTGCCAGCTCACCATCCTACAGCTCAACTAATCAGCCCCAGCATTTT.